Each of the 29 T cell receptor beta chains below was sequenced from the same sample in a study of blood T cell repertoires in COVID-19. The data were produced by immunoSEQ multiplex PCR, yet TCRdb's version contains in-frame clones alone and is incomplete. The profile shows a few hundred thousand clones, around 92% of them singletons. The sample consisted of peripheral blood. The receptors originated from a man aged 35 to 55 with acute or convalescent COVID-19.

The rearrangement uses TRBV6-5 and TRBJ1-5; D possibly corresponds to TRBD1 (6 bases). From germline, CDR1 is MNHEY and CDR2 SVGAGI. The CDR3 extends over 14 amino acids. Trimming shortened V by 7 bases and J by 5 bases, and 15 bases separated the two germline ends. The CDR3 here is CASTPDRTDQPQHF. For the CDR3, the DNA is TGTGCCAGCACCCCGGACAGAACCGATCAGCCCCAGCATTTT.

J is TRBJ2-3 and V is TRBV7-8; 9 nucleotides align to TRBD2. Unmatched junction bases numbered 5, after V lost 1 base and J lost 6 bases. The CDR3 covers 15 residues. The germline gives CDR1 SGHVS, CDR2 FQNEAQ. Here the CDR3 DNA reads TGTGCCAGCAGCTTAGATAGCGGGAGAGGTGATACGCAGTATTTT. Amino acids: CASSLDSGRGDTQYF.

This clone was counted a single time. V usage is TRBV7-2 and J usage is TRBJ2-3; 10 bases line up with TRBD2. Germline assignment: CDR1 SGHTA and CDR2 FQGNSA. The V gene end was trimmed by 5 bases and the J gene end by 8 bases; junction bases not matched to a gene: 7. The CDR3 runs to 14 residues. For the CDR3, the DNA is TGTGCCAGCAGCATCGGGACTAGCGAGGTTACGCAGTATTTT. Protein sequence: CASSIGTSEVTQYF.

The chain recombines TRBV2 with TRBJ2-1; a possible D gene is TRBD2 (6 bases). The CDR3 totals 15 residues. V was pared by 3 bases and J by 3 bases, with 12 bases between. In germline, CDR1 is SNHLY, CDR2 FYNNEI. The CDR3 here is CASSDSGSNYNEQFF. As DNA, the CDR3 is TGTGCCAGCAGTGATAGCGGATCAAACTACAATGAGCAGTTCTTC.

The rearrangement joins TRBV4-2 to TRBJ1-6; TRBD1 matches 7 bases. With V trimmed by 3 bases and J by 0 bases, 8 bases remained unmatched. CDR1 and CDR2 (germline): LGHNA, YNFKEQ. The CDR3 totals 18 residues. The CDR3: CASSHRSGQSSYNSPLHF. DNA for the CDR3: TGTGCCAGCAGCCATCGCTCGGGACAGAGCTCCTATAATTCACCCCTCCACTTT.

The rearrangement uses TRBV5-1 and TRBJ2-5; TRBD2 matches at 7 bases. The CDR3 has 15 residues. Trimming cost V 4 bases and J 3 bases; bases outside gene matches: 9. The germline CDR1 and CDR2 sequences are SGHRS and YFSETQ. Here the CDR3 DNA reads TGCGCCAGCAGCGGCGGGAGCTCGGGAAAAGAGACCCAGTACTTC. Its protein product is CASSGGSSGKETQYF.

This clone was seen a single time. This chain uses TRBV6-5 with TRBJ2-1; 7 nucleotides agree with TRBD2. V shed 4 bases and J 12 bases; nucleotides not matched to a gene: 6. The CDR3 spans 12 residues. CDR1 MNHEY and CDR2 SVGAGI come from the germline V gene. The CDR3 is CASSSGEGTQFF. As DNA, the CDR3 is TGTGCCAGCAGTTCCGGGGAGGGGACGCAGTTCTTC.

This clone was seen a single time. The chain carries TRBV6-5 and TRBJ1-5; 7 bases align to TRBD1. V was pared by 7 bases and J by 0 bases, with 6 bases of the junction left unmatched. The CDR3 is made up of 15 amino acids. Germline CDR1 and CDR2: MNHEY and SVGAGI. The CDR3 protein is CASTQGQYSNQPQHF. Here the CDR3 DNA reads TGTGCCAGCACCCAGGGACAGTATAGCAATCAGCCCCAGCATTTT.

The chain recombines TRBV7-2 with TRBJ2-3; TRBD2 matches 12 bases. CDR3 length equals 17 residues. The germline gives CDR1 SGHTA, CDR2 FQGNSA. V lost 5 bases, J lost 0 bases, and 6 bases stayed unmatched. The CDR3 DNA follows: TGTGCCAGCAGCCAACTAGCGGGGGGCCCTAGCACAGATACGCAGTATTTT. This codes for CASSQLAGGPSTDTQYF.

This sequence joins TRBV2 and TRBJ2-1; maybe TRBD2 (5 bases). Trimming removed 6 bases at V and 0 bases at J, with 12 bases between. CDR1 and CDR2 from the germline V gene are SNHLY and FYNNEI. CDR3 size: 15 residues. This CDR3 reads CASRETGSSYNEQFF. The CDR3 DNA reads as TGTGCCAGCAGGGAAACTGGGAGCTCCTACAATGAGCAGTTCTTC. The whole variable domain, remainder taken from reference TRBV2 and TRBJ2-1, is EPEVTQTPSHQVTQMGQEVILRCVPISNHLYFYWYRQILGQKVEFLVSFYNNEISEKSEIFDDQFSVERPDGSNFTLKIRSTKLEDSAMYFCASRETGSSYNEQFFGPGTRLTVL.

Only one count was recorded for this clone. The rearrangement joins TRBV2 to TRBJ2-7, with D tentatively TRBD1 (5 bases). The CDR3 has 13 amino acids. Trimming removed 4 bases from V and 2 bases from J, with 9 bases in between. Germline lookup yields CDR1 SNHLY and CDR2 FYNNEI. The CDR3: CASSVVTAYEQYF. CDR3 DNA sequence: TGTGCCAGCAGTGTCGTGACAGCCTACGAGCAGTACTTC.

The rearrangement joins TRBV4-1 to TRBJ2-1; TRBD2 matches 7 bases. The CDR3 is 13 amino acids. Germline CDR1 reads MGHRA; CDR2 reads YSYEKL. V lost 4 bases, J lost 6 bases, and 3 bases stayed unmatched. The CDR3 sequence is CASSLAGINEQFF. The CDR3, as DNA: TGCGCCAGCAGCCTAGCGGGTATCAATGAGCAGTTCTTC.

This clone was detected once. CDR3 sequence: CASSASSGGAINEQFF. CDR3 nucleotides: TGTGCCAGCAGCGCATCTAGCGGGGGGGCCATCAATGAGCAGTTCTTC. The chain combines TRBV6-4 with TRBJ2-1, with 12 bases matching TRBD2. The V gene end was trimmed by 6 bases and the J gene end by 6 bases; junction bases not matched to a gene: 9. Per the germline V gene, CDR1 is MRHNA and CDR2 is SNTAGT. The CDR3 covers 16 residues.

V usage is TRBV28 and J usage is TRBJ1-2; D perhaps matches TRBD1 (6 bases). CDR3 length equals 15 residues. Per germline, CDR1 MDHEN and CDR2 SYDVKM. The V end was cut by 10 bases, the J end by 3 bases, with 21 bases between. The CDR3 here is CAIPTGRGSYYGYTF. CDR3 bases: TGTGCCATCCCAACGGGCAGGGGCTCGTACTATGGCTACACCTTC.

The CDR3 nucleotides read TGCAGCGTTGTCAAGCTAGCGGATTCCTACGAGCAGTACTTC. It codes for CSVVKLADSYEQYF. This chain uses TRBV29-1 with TRBJ2-7; 7 bases are shared with TRBD2. Germline V gene sequence: CDR1 SQVTM, CDR2 ANQGSEA. The CDR3 length is 14 residues. V gave up 4 bases and J gave up 1 base; unmatched junction bases: 7.

This clone was observed a handful of times. The V call is TRBV2, the J call TRBJ2-5; the match to TRBD2 covers 9 bases. The CDR3 totals 21 residues. In germline, CDR1 is SNHLY, CDR2 FYNNEI. The junction had 22 bases not matched to a gene; V was cut back by 5 bases and J by 0 bases. CDR3 bases: TGTGCCAGCAGTCCCGTTTCGGTTGTCGTTCTAGCGGGAACTTACCAAGAGACCCAGTACTTC. This gives the protein CASSPVSVVVLAGTYQETQYF.

This chain joins TRBV4-3 and TRBJ1-4, with 10 bases identical to TRBD1. Germline V gene lookup returns CDR1 LGHNA and CDR2 YSLEER. V was pared by 0 bases and J by 8 bases, with 6 bases of the junction left unmatched. CDR3 length equals 16 residues. The CDR3 DNA reads as TGCGCCAGCAGCCAAGAGATTCGGACAGGGGGGGAAAAACTGTTTTTT. This encodes CASSQEIRTGGEKLFF.

This clone was seen only a few times. The chain joins TRBV30 to TRBJ1-2; D is unclear. Looked up from germline, CDR1 is GTSNPN and CDR2 is SVGIG (reference sequence). Trimming pared 1 base from V and 3 bases from J, leaving 9 bases between. The CDR3 loop spans 13 amino acids. CDR3 coding DNA: TGTGCCTGGAGTGCCCGGGAGGACTATGGCTACACCTTC. It specifies CAWSAREDYGYTF.

The chain has TRBV7-6 and TRBJ2-1; TRBD2 agrees at 7 bases. Germline V CDR1 and CDR2: SGHVS, FNYEAQ. This CDR3 has 15 residues. Trimming cost V 5 bases and J 4 bases; bases outside gene matches: 8. In nucleotides, the CDR3 is TGTGCCAGCAGCGCACCTAGCGGAATATACAATGAGCAGTTCTTC. Its translation is CASSAPSGIYNEQFF.

This chain uses TRBV19 with TRBJ2-7; no definite D call. Germline loops: CDR1 LNHDA, CDR2 SQIVND (reference sequence). CDR3 length: 12 residues. V gave up 0 bases and J gave up 6 bases, with 6 bases separating them. As DNA, the CDR3 is TGTGCCAGTAGTATAGAAGCTTCCGAGCAGTACTTC. Translated, it gives CASSIEASEQYF.

V usage is TRBV28 and J usage is TRBJ1-2, with D possibly being TRBD1 (6 bases). Germline V lookup: CDR1 MDHEN, CDR2 SYDVKM. This CDR3 contains 12 residues. V was cut by 6 bases and J by 4 bases, with 9 bases left in between. The CDR3 protein is CASRDSIYGYTF. In DNA form, the CDR3 reads TGTGCCAGCAGGGACAGCATCTATGGCTACACCTTC.

V and J are TRBV28 and TRBJ1-4, with TRBD1 matching 10 bases. The CDR3 extends over 14 amino acids. J lost 10 bases, V lost 5 bases, and 7 bases had no gene match. CDR1 is MDHEN, CDR2 SYDVKM, per germline. CDR3 sequence (DNA): TGTGCCAGCAGTATGCCGGGACAGGGGCCAAAACTGTTTTTT. Amino acid sequence: CASSMPGQGPKLFF.

This clone showed up just once. The V call is TRBV5-1, the J call TRBJ2-2, with 7 bases fitting TRBD1. Germline V lookup: CDR1 SGHRS, CDR2 YFSETQ. The CDR3 runs 15 residues. The trim removed 6 bases at V and 4 bases at J, leaving 9 bases unmatched. DNA of the CDR3: TGCGCCAGCACCTACAGGGGCTCTGCCACCGGGGAGCTGTTTTTT. Its translation is CASTYRGSATGELFF.

The genes are TRBV2 and TRBJ1-1, with TRBD1 matching 9 bases. Germline loops: CDR1 SNHLY, CDR2 FYNNEI. The CDR3 runs to 14 residues. V was pared by 5 bases and J by 5 bases, with 6 bases of the junction left unmatched. CDR3 protein: CASSLRTGETEAFF. For the CDR3, the DNA is TGTGCCAGCAGTTTACGGACAGGGGAGACTGAAGCTTTCTTT.

This chain connects TRBV10-3 to TRBJ1-1, with D possibly being TRBD1 (5 bases). The V and J ends lost 6 bases and 1 base respectively, with 18 bases between them. Germline CDR1 ENHRY, CDR2 SYGVKD. This CDR3 region has 16 residues. CDR3 DNA sequence: TGTGCCATCAGGTCGGACATCCAGAACCCGAACACTGAAGCTTTCTTT. Translated, it gives CAIRSDIQNPNTEAFF.

This sequence joins TRBV10-3 and TRBJ1-1; weak D call: TRBD1 (5 bases). V gave up 3 bases and J gave up 1 base, with 9 bases separating them. The CDR3 has 14 residues. Germline V CDR1 and CDR2: ENHRY, SYGVKD. CDR3 DNA sequence: TGTGCCATCAGTGATCAGGGATCGAACACTGAAGCTTTCTTT. Amino acid sequence: CAISDQGSNTEAFF.

The rearrangement joins TRBV4-2 to TRBJ1-6, with a possible D match to TRBD1 (6 bases). V was trimmed by 4 bases and J by 6 bases, leaving 16 bases between them. CDR3 length: 16 residues. Germline V CDR1 and CDR2: LGHNA, YNFKEQ. CDR3 coding DNA: TGTGCCAGCAGCCCCAGCCCGCAGGGGACTAATTCACCCCTCCACTTT. Amino acids: CASSPSPQGTNSPLHF.

The rearrangement joins TRBV7-9 to TRBJ2-4; the D is unclear. The V and J ends lost 5 bases and 0 bases respectively, with 14 bases between them. Germline CDR1 reads SEHNR; CDR2 reads FQNEAQ (reference sequence). The CDR3 is 16 amino acids. The CDR3 loop reads CASSPTDSLAKNIQYF. For the CDR3, the DNA is TGTGCCAGCAGCCCTACAGATTCTTTAGCCAAAAACATTCAGTACTTC.

J is TRBJ2-1 and V is TRBV6-5, with TRBD1 matching over 7 bases. Per the germline V gene, CDR1 is MNHEY and CDR2 is SVGAGI. The V segment lost 8 bases and the J segment 2 bases; nucleotides outside the gene matches: 3. This CDR3 has 13 residues. The CDR3 here is CASRDSTYNEQFF. Here the CDR3 DNA reads TGTGCCAGCCGGGACAGTACCTACAATGAGCAGTTCTTC.